These T cell receptor beta chains were read from a single sample in a study of cytomegalovirus exposure and HLA in healthy donors. Some clones are missing from TCRdb's copy, which holds only in-frame ones; the method was immunoSEQ multiplex PCR. The top ten clones hold 2.5% to 3% of a sample with 150,000 to 200,000 clones, 68% of them seen once. Sequenced input: PBMCs. The receptor source for this set is a woman aged 40 to 49 in good health and CMV-seropositive. The CDR3 runs from the conserved cysteine through the conserved F or W. D genes are given only for firm matches. Rows may omit the clone size; those that give it use once, few, many or a size class.

clone size: .; V gene: TRBV6-6; J gene: TRBJ1-5; D gene: .; CDR3 protein: CASRPAGTSNQPQHF
clone size: .; V gene: TRBV7-2; J gene: TRBJ1-3; D gene: .; CDR3 protein: CASSPVASSGNTIYF
clone size: .; V gene: TRBV7-8; J gene: TRBJ2-2; D gene: .; CDR3 protein: CASSLGPPAATGELFF
clone size: few; V gene: TRBV5-6; J gene: TRBJ2-7; D gene: .; CDR3 protein: CASSGNGQPSYEQYF
clone size: .; V gene: TRBV5-1; J gene: TRBJ1-1; D gene: .; CDR3 protein: CASSWGGANTEAFF
clone size: .; V gene: TRBV6-5; J gene: TRBJ2-7; D gene: TRBD1; CDR3 protein: CASSSTGDASYEQYF
clone size: .; V gene: TRBV5-1; J gene: TRBJ2-3; D gene: .; CDR3 protein: CASSLMGRGRGDTQYF
clone size: .; V gene: TRBV5-5; J gene: TRBJ1-5; D gene: .; CDR3 protein: CASSLDSNQPQNF
clone size: .; V gene: TRBV19; J gene: TRBJ1-2; D gene: .; CDR3 protein: CASSITGNGYTF
clone size: .; V gene: TRBV5-1; J gene: TRBJ2-1; D gene: TRBD1; CDR3 protein: CASSKTGDEQFF
clone size: .; V gene: TRBV7-3; J gene: TRBJ2-3; D gene: TRBD2; CDR3 protein: CASSLLPASGTSTDTQYF
clone size: .; V gene: TRBV19; J gene: TRBJ2-6; D gene: TRBD1; CDR3 protein: CASRPTGAGANVLTF
clone size: few; V gene: TRBV2; J gene: TRBJ1-2; D gene: .; CDR3 protein: CASSENGGAYGYTF
clone size: few; V gene: TRBV7-9; J gene: TRBJ2-7; D gene: .; CDR3 protein: CASSLGARLYEQYF
clone size: .; V gene: TRBV4-2; J gene: TRBJ1-5; D gene: .; CDR3 protein: CASSQDGHTDQPQHF
clone size: .; V gene: TRBV7-9; J gene: TRBJ1-4; D gene: TRBD1; CDR3 protein: CASSPRTGPATNEKLFF
clone size: once; V gene: TRBV6-1; J gene: TRBJ2-3; D gene: TRBD1; CDR3 protein: CASSEVDRGGQYF
clone size: .; V gene: TRBV10-3; J gene: TRBJ2-3; D gene: .; CDR3 protein: CAISESGQGRAYF
clone size: .; V gene: TRBV2; J gene: TRBJ2-7; D gene: TRBD2; CDR3 protein: CASAVERDYDEQYF
clone size: .; V gene: TRBV28; J gene: TRBJ2-7; D gene: TRBD1; CDR3 protein: CASRPGQGTEQYF
clone size: few; V gene: TRBV5-6; J gene: TRBJ2-3; D gene: .; CDR3 protein: CASSEGNTDTQYF
clone size: few; V gene: TRBV6-4; J gene: TRBJ2-1; D gene: TRBD2; CDR3 protein: CASSHGTSGSRYNEQFF
clone size: .; V gene: TRBV5-1; J gene: TRBJ2-3; D gene: .; CDR3 protein: CASSFQGSFGTDTQYF
clone size: .; V gene: TRBV6-1; J gene: TRBJ2-7; D gene: TRBD1; CDR3 protein: CASSEIGGQGPYEQYF
clone size: .; V gene: TRBV2; J gene: TRBJ2-7; D gene: .; CDR3 protein: CASTLMAAYEQYF
clone size: few; V gene: TRBV7-9; J gene: TRBJ1-3; D gene: .; CDR3 protein: CASSLVSGRAIYF
clone size: few; V gene: TRBV5-6; J gene: TRBJ1-5; D gene: TRBD1; CDR3 protein: CASSDGQGTNQPQHF
clone size: .; V gene: TRBV7-2; J gene: TRBJ1-1; D gene: .; CDR3 protein: CASSFTAGSGDTEAFF
clone size: .; V gene: TRBV11-2; J gene: TRBJ2-3; D gene: TRBD2; CDR3 protein: CASSRWTSATDTQYF
clone size: .; V gene: TRBV5-1; J gene: TRBJ2-5; D gene: TRBD2; CDR3 protein: CASTWGPLAGETQYF
clone size: .; V gene: TRBV7-8; J gene: TRBJ2-7; D gene: TRBD2; CDR3 protein: CASSASGGAYEQYF
clone size: .; V gene: TRBV7-9; J gene: TRBJ1-1; D gene: .; CDR3 protein: CASSLEGSAEAFF
clone size: .; V gene: TRBV6-6; J gene: TRBJ2-7; D gene: .; CDR3 protein: CASSYSNGASYEQYF